This TCR beta chain was profiled in a study of radiation and T cells in renal cell carcinoma. General study findings and limits: Baseline intratumoral clonotype presence is unknown without pretreatment biopsies. From baseline, blood top tumor clonotypes peaked at 2 weeks post-radiation.

Measured with immunoSEQ multiplex PCR; TCRdb has only the in-frame clones, and not every one. This sample has 130,000 to 150,000 clones; approximately 86% occur once, and the top ten carry less than 20%. Documented time point: blood 4 weeks post-SBRT, at nephrectomy. Treatment: 15 Gy SBRT to primary tumor, nephrectomy 4 weeks later. Nephrectomy followed 15 Gy stereotactic body radiation by 4 weeks. On this clone itself: Its antigen remains unknown.

The CDR3 totals 16 residues. The germline V gene has CDR1 LGHNA and CDR2 YSLEER. With 0 bases removed from V and 1 base from J, the gap between germline ends came to 12 bases. This TCR was sampled from a woman in her forties or fifties with renal cell carcinoma. Source: blood, taken from a patient whose treatment included radiotherapy and nephrectomy. The rearrangement joins TRBV4-3 to TRBJ1-1; the D gene is possibly TRBD1 (5 bases). CDR3 sequence: CASSQEVAGTNTEAFF. In nucleotides, the CDR3 is TGCGCCAGCAGCCAAGAGGTGGCGGGGACGAACACTGAAGCTTTCTTT.